Listed below are T cell receptor beta chains from one sample, sequenced in a study of blood T cells in healthy people across ages. TCRdb passed the 5' RACE reads through MiXCR, listing each CDR3 protein once. Here the sample spans under 1,100,000 distinct CDR3 sequences, almost 25% being singletons. The data were also submitted as part of a second study, on T cells of mothers and their children.

The sample was blood. These receptors were obtained from a girl aged 2 to 10 in good health. CDR3s include the opening cysteine and the closing phenylalanine or tryptophan. D genes are given only for firm matches. Size tells how often a clone was seen (once, few, many) or the class of an expanded clone, and some rows leave it out.

j_gene	v_gene	d_gene	abundance	CDR3nt	CDR3aa
TRBJ1-4	TRBV5-1	NA	few	TGCGCCAGCACTTCTGAGGGAAAACTGTTTTTT	CASTSEGKLFF
TRBJ1-3	TRBV6-2/TRBV6-3	NA	NA	TGTGCCAGCAGCCCCCTTAATCCGGACACCATATATTTT	CASSPLNPDTIYF
TRBJ2-7	TRBV20-1	NA	NA	TGCAGTGCTAGCGCAGGGAAAATGGACGAGCAGTACTTC	CSASAGKMDEQYF
TRBJ1-6	TRBV10-3	NA	NA	TGTGCCATCAGTGATTTGGGGGCGGTAAATTCACCCCTCCACTTT	CAISDLGAVNSPLHF
TRBJ2-7	TRBV12-3/TRBV12-4	TRBD2	few	TGTGCCAGCCTAGCGGGAGACGACGAGCAGTACTTC	CASLAGDDEQYF
TRBJ2-7	TRBV3-1	NA	few	TGTGCCAGCAGCCAAGATCATTACTCCTACGAGCAGTACTTC	CASSQDHYSYEQYF
TRBJ2-1	TRBV7-8	TRBD2	NA	TGTGCCAGCAGCTTAGGAGCGGGGAGTTGGGATGAGCAGTTCTTC	CASSLGAGSWDEQFF
TRBJ1-1	TRBV6-6	NA	few	TGTGCCAGCAGATTAGCCGGAGACACTGAAGCTTTCTTT	CASRLAGDTEAFF
TRBJ2-7	TRBV20-1	NA	NA	TGCAGTGCTAGAGATCTGATCAGGGGTGGAGGCTACGAGCAGTACTTC	CSARDLIRGGGYEQYF
TRBJ2-1	TRBV4-3	NA	many	TGCGCCAGCAGCCAAGATGATACGGGGGCCGTATTCAATGAGCAGTTCTTC	CASSQDDTGAVFNEQFF
TRBJ1-1	TRBV20-1	NA	NA	TGCAGTGCTAGCCGGGTCCCCCTAGCTTTCTTT	CSASRVPLAFF
TRBJ2-5	TRBV13	NA	NA	TGTGCCAGCAGCTTAGGGGCACCGCTACTCAACCAAGAGACCCAGTACTTC	CASSLGAPLLNQETQYF
TRBJ1-2	TRBV21-1	NA	few	TGTGCCAGCAGCAAAGCGAGGGCCCGCTATGGCTACACCTTC	CASSKARARYGYTF
TRBJ2-1	TRBV20-1	NA	few	TGCAGTGCTCTCCGGGCATACTACAATGAGCAGTTCTTC	CSALRAYYNEQFF
TRBJ2-7	TRBV28	TRBD2	few	TGTGCCAGCAAAACATTCGGGGGGATTAAACCTTACGAGCAGTACTTC	CASKTFGGIKPYEQYF
TRBJ2-1	TRBV5-1	TRBD2	NA	TGCGCCAGCAGCCGGATACTAGCGGGAGAGGTTAATGAGCAGTTCTTC	CASSRILAGEVNEQFF
TRBJ2-4	TRBV7-9	NA	few	TGTGCCAGCAGCTTATTAAGACCCAAAAACATTCAGTACTTC	CASSLLRPKNIQYF
TRBJ2-5	TRBV28	NA	few	TGTGCCAGCAGTGGCGGCACGTTCCAGGGGCAAGAGACCCAGTACTTC	CASSGGTFQGQETQYF
TRBJ2-5	TRBV11-2	NA	few	TGTGCCAGCAGCCCGCGGAGGGGGGACCAAGAGACCCAGTACTTC	CASSPRRGDQETQYF
TRBJ2-1	TRBV20-1	TRBD2	NA	TGCAGTGCTAGAAAACTAGCGGCCTCCTACAATGAGCAGTTCTTC	CSARKLAASYNEQFF
TRBJ2-1	TRBV28	TRBD2	NA	TGTGCCAGCAGTCTACTAGCGGGAGTTGCCTACAATGAGCAGTTCTTC	CASSLLAGVAYNEQFF
TRBJ2-1	TRBV3-1	NA	many	TGTGCCAGCAGCCTAACTACGGGAGACACCTACAATGAGCAGTTCTTC	CASSLTTGDTYNEQFF
TRBJ1-2	TRBV12-3/TRBV12-4	TRBD1	NA	TGTGCCAGCAGTCCCGCCGGGACAGGCAGCTATGGCTACACCTTC	CASSPAGTGSYGYTF
TRBJ2-5	TRBV3-1	NA	NA	TGTGCCAGCAGCCAAGTGGGGGGTGGAGAGACCCAGTACTTC	CASSQVGGGETQYF
TRBJ2-7	TRBV7-2	NA	NA	TGTGCCAGCGATCCCATCTCCTACGAGCAGTACTTC	CASDPISYEQYF
TRBJ2-5	TRBV7-9	NA	few	TGTGCCAGCAGCCAAAGAATACAAGAGACCCAGTACTTC	CASSQRIQETQYF
TRBJ2-3	TRBV12-5	NA	few	TGTGCTAGTGCCCCCGGAGTCAGCTTAAGGGGAGATACGCAGTATTTT	CASAPGVSLRGDTQYF
TRBJ2-5	TRBV6-5	NA	few	TGTGCCAGCACCCGAGACGGGGGGCTAGGCGAGACCCAGTACTTC	CASTRDGGLGETQYF
TRBJ2-3	TRBV5-1	TRBD2	NA	TGCGCCAGCAGCTTGGCGCTAGCGGGAAAGCTAGATACGCAGTATTTT	CASSLALAGKLDTQYF
TRBJ2-1	TRBV27	TRBD2	NA	TGTGCCAGCAGTGGAAAGCGGGAGAACTACAATGAGCAGTTCTTC	CASSGKRENYNEQFF
TRBJ1-2	TRBV6-2/TRBV6-3	NA	few	TGTGTCAGCAGCGTGTCCTTCTCAGGGGCCTATGGCTACACCTTC	CVSSVSFSGAYGYTF
TRBJ2-7	TRBV6-5	NA	few	TGTGCCAGCAGTTCGGGCTTGCCGGACGAGCAGTACTTC	CASSSGLPDEQYF
TRBJ1-5	TRBV28	NA	NA	TGTGCCAGCAGTCAGAGCAATCAGCCCCAGCATTTT	CASSQSNQPQHF
TRBJ1-1	TRBV20-1	TRBD1	NA	TGCAGTGCTAGCCGGGACAGGGAATCTTGGAGAACTGAAGCTTTCTTT	CSASRDRESWRTEAFF
TRBJ1-2	TRBV2	TRBD1	NA	TGTGCCATCTTGGGACAGGGACATGGCTACACCTTC	CAILGQGHGYTF
TRBJ2-7	TRBV4-1	NA	NA	TGCGCCAGCAGCCAACACGACAGTCCCTACGAGCAGTACTTC	CASSQHDSPYEQYF
TRBJ2-2	TRBV12-3/TRBV12-4	NA	NA	TGTGCCAGCAGTTTATATCGGGGCGCGAACACCGGGGAGCTGTTTTTT	CASSLYRGANTGELFF
TRBJ2-6	TRBV2	NA	few	TGTGCCAGCAGTCAGGGGAACTCTGGGGCCAACGTCCTGACTTTC	CASSQGNSGANVLTF
TRBJ2-5	TRBV5-1	NA	NA	TGCGCCAGCAGCTTGAACCCCCGCAGAGATGAGACCCAGTACTTC	CASSLNPRRDETQYF
TRBJ2-4	TRBV3-1	NA	few	TGTGCCAGCAGCCATTCTGAAAACATTCAGTACTTC	CASSHSENIQYF
TRBJ1-2	TRBV12-3/TRBV12-4	TRBD1	NA	TGTGCCAGCAGTTTTCTCCACAAGGGGGCCCGAGGCGGCTACACCTTC	CASSFLHKGARGGYTF
TRBJ1-4	TRBV27	NA	NA	TGTGCCAGCAGTTTATCGGAAGCAACTAATGAAAAACTGTTTTTT	CASSLSEATNEKLFF
TRBJ1-1	TRBV29-1	TRBD1	few	TGCAGCGCTGGGGGACAGCCCGCGAACACTGAAGCTTTCTTT	CSAGGQPANTEAFF
TRBJ2-5	TRBV12-3/TRBV12-4	TRBD2	NA	TGTGCCAGCAGTCCCACCCCCGGGACTACACCCCAAGAGACCCAGTACTTC	CASSPTPGTTPQETQYF
TRBJ1-4	TRBV5-1	TRBD1	NA	TGCGCCAGCAGCTCGGGACAGGGAGGCGGATATGAAAAACTGTTTTTT	CASSSGQGGGYEKLFF
TRBJ1-1	TRBV5-1	NA	many	TGCGCCAGCAGCTTGATTGCAGGGGAAATAAACACTGAAGCTTTCTTT	CASSLIAGEINTEAFF
TRBJ2-1	TRBV7-2	TRBD1	NA	TGTGCCAGCAGCTCTTCTCGGGACAGTCCATTGAATGATGAGCAGTTCTTC	CASSSSRDSPLNDEQFF
TRBJ2-5	TRBV6-2/TRBV6-3	TRBD2	NA	TGTGCCAGCAGTTACCGTGGGGGACTAGTCTTC	CASSYRGGLVF
TRBJ1-2	TRBV6-6	NA	NA	TGTGCCAGCACCTACGGGGGCAGTAACTATGGCTACACCTTC	CASTYGGSNYGYTF
TRBJ1-2	TRBV29-1	NA	NA	TGCAGCGTTGCCCAGGAAGTCTATGGCTACACCTTC	CSVAQEVYGYTF
TRBJ2-1	TRBV27	NA	NA	TGTGCCAGCAGCAACCCCACGGCCATGAGCTCCTACAATGAGCAGTTCTTC	CASSNPTAMSSYNEQFF
TRBJ2-1	TRBV29-1	NA	few	TGCAGCGCTGGGGACGGCTACAATGAGCAGTTCTTC	CSAGDGYNEQFF